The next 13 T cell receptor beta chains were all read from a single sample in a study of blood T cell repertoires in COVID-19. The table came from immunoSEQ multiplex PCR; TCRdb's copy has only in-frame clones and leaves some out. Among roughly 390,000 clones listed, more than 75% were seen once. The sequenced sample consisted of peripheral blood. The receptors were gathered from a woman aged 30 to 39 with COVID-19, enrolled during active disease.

The CDR3 protein is CASSYSPWTEGDSPLHF. CDR3 in DNA: TGTGCCAGCAGTTACTCGCCCTGGACAGAGGGAGATTCACCCCTCCACTTT. This chain links TRBV6-2 or TRBV6-3 with TRBJ1-6; D possibly corresponds to TRBD1 (6 bases). Germline V CDR1 and CDR2: MNHEY, SVGEGT. Trimming stripped 0 bases from V and 8 bases from J, with 17 bases between. The CDR3 totals 17 residues.

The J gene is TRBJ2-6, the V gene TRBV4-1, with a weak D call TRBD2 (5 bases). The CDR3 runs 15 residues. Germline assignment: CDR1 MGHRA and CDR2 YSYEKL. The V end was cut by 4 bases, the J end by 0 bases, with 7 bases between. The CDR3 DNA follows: TGCGCCAGCAGCCCGGGGTTCTCTGGGGCCAACGTCCTGACTTTC. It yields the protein CASSPGFSGANVLTF.

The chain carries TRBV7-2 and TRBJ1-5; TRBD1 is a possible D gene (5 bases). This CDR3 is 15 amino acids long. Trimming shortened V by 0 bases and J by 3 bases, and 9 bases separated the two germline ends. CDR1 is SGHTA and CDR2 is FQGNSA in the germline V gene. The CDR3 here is CASSLAGGHNQPQHF. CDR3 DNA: TGTGCCAGCAGCTTAGCGGGCGGACACAATCAGCCCCAGCATTTT.

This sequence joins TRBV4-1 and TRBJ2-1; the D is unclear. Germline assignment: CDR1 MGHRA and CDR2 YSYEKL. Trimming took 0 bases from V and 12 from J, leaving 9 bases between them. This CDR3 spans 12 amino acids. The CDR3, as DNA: TGCGCCAGCAGCCAAGATATGTCGGGGCAGTTCTTC. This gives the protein CASSQDMSGQFF.

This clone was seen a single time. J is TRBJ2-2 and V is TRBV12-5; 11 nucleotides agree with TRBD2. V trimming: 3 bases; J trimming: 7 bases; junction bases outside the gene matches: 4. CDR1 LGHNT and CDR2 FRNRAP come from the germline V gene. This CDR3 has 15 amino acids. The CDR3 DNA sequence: TGTGCTAGTGGTTTAGGGACTAGCGGTAACGGGGAGCTGTTTTTT. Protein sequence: CASGLGTSGNGELFF.

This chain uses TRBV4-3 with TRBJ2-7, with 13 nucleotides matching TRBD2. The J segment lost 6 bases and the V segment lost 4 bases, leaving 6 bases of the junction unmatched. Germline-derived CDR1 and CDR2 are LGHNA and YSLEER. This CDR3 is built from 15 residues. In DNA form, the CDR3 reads TGCGCCAGCAGCCCTGGACTAGCGGGAGCGAGCGAGCAGTACTTC. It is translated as CASSPGLAGASEQYF.

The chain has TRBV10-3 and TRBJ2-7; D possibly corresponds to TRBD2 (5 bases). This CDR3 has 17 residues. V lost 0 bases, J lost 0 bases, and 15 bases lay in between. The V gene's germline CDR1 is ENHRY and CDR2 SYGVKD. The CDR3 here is CAISESILSGSSYEQYF. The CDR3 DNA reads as TGTGCCATCAGTGAGTCGATACTAAGCGGTTCCTCCTACGAGCAGTACTTC.

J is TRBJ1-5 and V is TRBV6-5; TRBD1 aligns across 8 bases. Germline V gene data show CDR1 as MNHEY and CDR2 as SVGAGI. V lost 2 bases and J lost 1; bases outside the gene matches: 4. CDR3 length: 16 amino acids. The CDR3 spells CASSYTGQGSNQPQHF. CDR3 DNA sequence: TGTGCCAGCAGTTACACCGGACAGGGAAGCAATCAGCCCCAGCATTTT.

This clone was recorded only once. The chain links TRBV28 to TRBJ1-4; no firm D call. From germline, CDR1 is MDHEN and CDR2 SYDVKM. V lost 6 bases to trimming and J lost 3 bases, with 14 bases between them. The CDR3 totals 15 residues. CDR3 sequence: CASSPSPVSNEKLFF. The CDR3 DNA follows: TGTGCCAGCAGCCCATCCCCGGTGTCTAATGAAAAACTGTTTTTT. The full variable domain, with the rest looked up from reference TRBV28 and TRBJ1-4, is DVKVTQSSRYLVKRTGEKVFLECVQDMDHENMFWYRQDPGLGLRLIYFSYDVKMKEKGDIPEGYSVSREKKERFSLILESASTNQTSMYLCASSPSPVSNEKLFFGSGTQLSVL.

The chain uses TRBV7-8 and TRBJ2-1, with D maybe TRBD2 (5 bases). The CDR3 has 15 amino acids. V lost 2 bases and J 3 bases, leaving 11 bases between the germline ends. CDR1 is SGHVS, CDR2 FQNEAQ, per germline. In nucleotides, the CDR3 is TGTGCCAGCAGCTTATCGGGGAGTGGCTACAATGAGCAGTTCTTC. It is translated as CASSLSGSGYNEQFF.

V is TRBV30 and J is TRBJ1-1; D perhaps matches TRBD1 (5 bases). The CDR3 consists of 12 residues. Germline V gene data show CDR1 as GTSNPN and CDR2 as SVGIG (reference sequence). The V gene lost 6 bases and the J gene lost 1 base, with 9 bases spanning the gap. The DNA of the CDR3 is TGTGCCTGCCCAGACAGGAACACTGAAGCTTTCTTT. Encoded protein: CACPDRNTEAFF.

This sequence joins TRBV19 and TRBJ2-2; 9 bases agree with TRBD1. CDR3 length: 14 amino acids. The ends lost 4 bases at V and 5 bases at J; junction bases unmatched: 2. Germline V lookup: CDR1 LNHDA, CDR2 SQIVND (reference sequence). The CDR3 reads CASSKQGATGELFF. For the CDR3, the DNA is TGTGCCAGTAGTAAACAGGGGGCTACCGGGGAGCTGTTTTTT.

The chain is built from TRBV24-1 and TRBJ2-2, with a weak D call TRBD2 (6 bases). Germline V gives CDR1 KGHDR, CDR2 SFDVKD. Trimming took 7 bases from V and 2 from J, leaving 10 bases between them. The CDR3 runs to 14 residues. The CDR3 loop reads CATRGLSNTGELFF. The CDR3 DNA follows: TGTGCCACCAGGGGACTCTCCAACACCGGGGAGCTGTTTTTT.